These 24 T cell receptor beta chains were all obtained from the same sample, sequenced in a study of blood T cell repertoires in COVID-19. Here immunoSEQ multiplex PCR was the method, and the copy in TCRdb shows in-frame clones only, minus some. Here the sample spans approximately 35,000 clones, under 85% being singletons. Sequencing input: peripheral blood. The receptor source for this set is a man older than 75 with acute or convalescent COVID-19.

J is TRBJ1-3 and V is TRBV23-1; D might be TRBD1 (6 bases). TRBV23-1 is flagged as an ORF with uncertain function. The CDR3 consists of 15 residues. Trimming removed 8 bases from V and 2 bases from J, with 16 bases in between. In DNA form, the CDR3 reads TGCGCCAGCGGCCGGGACACAGAAACTGGAAACACCATATATTTT. It translates to CASGRDTETGNTIYF.

This clone was recorded at least ten times. In DNA form, the CDR3 reads TGTGCCAGTAGTATTCGGTCGGGGTGGGCTGAAGCCTACGAGCAGTACTTC. This encodes CASSIRSGWAEAYEQYF. The rearrangement links TRBV19 to TRBJ2-7, with D maybe TRBD2 (5 bases). Between the trimmed V and J ends, which lost 3 bases and 2 bases, there was a span of 20 bases. In germline, CDR1 is LNHDA, CDR2 SQIVND (reference sequence). The CDR3 has 17 amino acids.

This chain joins TRBV5-6 and TRBJ2-2; 9 nucleotides line up with TRBD1. The germline V gene has CDR1 SGHDT and CDR2 YYEEEE. This CDR3 region has 17 residues. V was clipped by 7 bases and J by 7 bases; unmatched bases: 17. CDR3 DNA: TGTGCCAGCCGAGAGACCTCCGGGACAGGGTATAACGGGGAGCTGTTTTTT. This encodes CASRETSGTGYNGELFF.

This clone showed up just once. The gene calls are TRBV28 and TRBJ2-7; 8 nucleotides align to TRBD1. V lost 8 bases, J lost 5 bases, and 11 bases stayed unmatched. The V gene's germline CDR1 is MDHEN and CDR2 SYDVKM. The CDR3 covers 14 residues. The CDR3 nucleotides read TGTGCCAGCGGCCTCAGGGGGCGCGTCCACGAGCAGTACTTC. Encoded protein: CASGLRGRVHEQYF.

In its sample, this clone was seen once. The chain employs TRBV27 and TRBJ2-7; 9 bases are shared with TRBD1. The CDR3 has 16 residues. The V gene end was trimmed by 0 bases and the J gene end by 5 bases; junction bases not matched to a gene: 8. Germline V gene sequence: CDR1 MNHEY, CDR2 SMNVEV (reference sequence). CDR3 residues: CASSLSPGQGKDEQYF. In DNA form, the CDR3 reads TGTGCCAGCAGTTTATCACCCGGACAGGGGAAGGACGAGCAGTACTTC.

This clone came up many times. The CDR3 sequence is CASSPGQGGKNEQYF. In DNA, the CDR3 is TGTGCCAGCAGTCCCGGACAAGGGGGCAAAAACGAGCAGTACTTC. The V gene is TRBV27, the J gene TRBJ2-7; 7 bases line up with TRBD1. J gave up 5 bases and V 5 bases, and 12 bases lay outside the gene matches. CDR1 and CDR2 from the germline V gene are MNHEY and SMNVEV (reference sequence). CDR3 length: 15 amino acids.

J is TRBJ2-1 and V is TRBV2; the match to TRBD2 covers 9 bases. Losses at the gene ends were 5 bases for V and 5 bases for J; bases not matched to a gene: 4. Germline V lookup: CDR1 SNHLY, CDR2 FYNNEI. CDR3 length: 14 residues. The CDR3 is CASSPPSGDNEQFF. In DNA, the CDR3 is TGTGCCAGCAGTCCCCCTAGCGGGGACAATGAGCAGTTCTTC.

This chain uses TRBV4-1 with TRBJ2-5; 9 bases are shared with TRBD1. This CDR3 spans 15 amino acids. The ends lost 5 bases at V and 7 bases at J; junction bases unmatched: 11. Germline CDR1 and CDR2: MGHRA and YSYEKL. The CDR3 reads CASSSRDREAVTQYF. As DNA, the CDR3 is TGCGCCAGCAGCTCCCGGGACAGGGAGGCCGTGACCCAGTACTTC.

This clone has more than one count but fewer than ten. V and J are TRBV11-3 and TRBJ2-5, with 9 bases identical to TRBD2. The CDR3 extends over 14 amino acids. From germline, CDR1 is SGHNT and CDR2 YENEEA. Trimming at V came to 4 bases and at J to 5 bases, leaving 5 bases not matched to a gene. DNA for the CDR3: TGTGCCAGCAGCTCGGGACTAGCTGGTGAGACCCAGTACTTC. It codes for CASSSGLAGETQYF.

This sequence joins TRBV5-1 and TRBJ1-6; unclear D gene. CDR3 length: 12 residues. V was pared by 3 bases and J by 7 bases, with 5 bases between. Germline CDR1 SGHRS, CDR2 YFSETQ. CDR3 coding DNA: TGCGCCAGCAGCTCCCAGAATTCACCCCTCCACTTT. Its protein product is CASSSQNSPLHF. Using reference TRBV5-1 and TRBJ1-6 for the parts outside the CDR3, the full variable domain is KAGVTQTPRYLIKTRGQQVTLSCSPISGHRSVSWYQQTPGQGLQFLFEYFSETQRNKGNFPGRFSGRQFSNSRSEMNVSTLELGDSALYLCASSSQNSPLHFGNGTRLTVT.

This clone was picked up one time. The DNA for the CDR3 is TGTGCCAGCAGTTACTCGAAACAGGGTAAACAGCCCCAGCATTTT. It codes for CASSYSKQGKQPQHF. The chain joins TRBV6-2 or TRBV6-3 to TRBJ1-5; perhaps TRBD1 as D (6 bases). CDR1 and CDR2 (germline): MNHEY, SVGEGT. Trimming took off 0 bases at V and 7 bases at J, with 13 bases between the two ends. This CDR3 comprises 15 residues.

The CDR3 nucleotides are TGCACCAGCAGCCTGTCAGGGTCGGGTACCCCCTACGAGCAGTACTTC. Translation: CTSSLSGSGTPYEQYF. V is TRBV1 and J is TRBJ2-7; TRBD1 is the table's D call and was not checked against the DNA. TRBV1 is given as a pseudogene. CDR3 length: 16 amino acids.

The genes are TRBV19 and TRBJ1-5; D unclear. V dropped 1 base and J dropped 0 bases, with 7 bases sitting between them. This CDR3 has 15 residues. Germline values: CDR1 LNHDA, CDR2 SQIVND (reference sequence). The CDR3 DNA is TGTGCCAGTAGTATAGGGCCCAGTAGCAATCAGCCCCAGCATTTT. Translation gives CASSIGPSSNQPQHF. Full variable domain (missing parts from reference TRBV19 and TRBJ1-5): DGGITQSPKYLFRKEGQNVTLSCEQNLNHDAMYWYRQDPGQGLRLIYYSQIVNDFQKGDIAEGYSVSREKKESFPLTVTSAQKNPTAFYLCASSIGPSSNQPQHFGDGTRLSIL.

The chain is built from TRBV19 and TRBJ2-6, with 8 positions matching TRBD1. The CDR3 runs to 18 residues. Germline trimming cut 0 bases from V and 2 bases from J; bases unmatched to any gene: 6. Germline values: CDR1 LNHDA, CDR2 SQIVND (reference sequence). The CDR3 is CASSIEQGVGPGANVLTF. CDR3 nucleotide sequence: TGTGCCAGTAGTATAGAACAGGGGGTAGGTCCTGGGGCCAACGTCCTGACTTTC.

The rearrangement joins TRBV6-5 to TRBJ1-2; 8 bases agree with TRBD1. This CDR3 is built from 12 residues. Germline V gene sequence: CDR1 MNHEY, CDR2 SVGAGI. Unmatched junction bases numbered 5, after V lost 6 bases and J lost 8 bases. This CDR3 reads CASRAGGWGYTF. The CDR3 DNA sequence: TGTGCCAGCAGGGCAGGGGGCTGGGGCTACACCTTC.

V and J are TRBV7-2 and TRBJ2-5, with 9 bases that match TRBD1. The CDR3 runs to 15 residues. Germline V gene lookup returns CDR1 SGHTA and CDR2 FQGNSA. The ends lost 5 bases at V and 5 bases at J; junction bases unmatched: 9. This chain's CDR3 is CASSAGWTGAETQYF. In DNA, the CDR3 is TGTGCCAGCAGCGCAGGGTGGACAGGGGCGGAGACCCAGTACTTC.

The chain couples TRBV5-1 to TRBJ2-3; 11 bases map to TRBD2. CDR1 SGHRS and CDR2 YFSETQ come from the germline V gene. The ends lost 5 bases at V and 3 bases at J; junction bases unmatched: 14. This CDR3 spans 18 amino acids. The CDR3 sequence is CASRRSTSGDLWTDTQYF. For the CDR3, the DNA is TGCGCCAGCAGAAGATCGACTAGCGGGGACCTTTGGACAGATACGCAGTATTTT.

V is TRBV27 and J is TRBJ1-3, with TRBD1 matching over 8 bases. CDR3 length equals 14 residues. V shed 6 bases, J shed 2 bases, and the junction held 3 bases outside the gene matches. Germline-derived CDR1 and CDR2 are MNHEY and SMNVEV (reference sequence). The CDR3 nucleotides read TGTGCCAGCAGCCCGGACAGGGCTGGAAACACCATATATTTT. Its translation: CASSPDRAGNTIYF.

The chain couples TRBV4-2 to TRBJ1-2, with 7 bases identical to TRBD1. Losses at the gene ends were 4 bases for V and 4 bases for J; bases not matched to a gene: 9. Per the germline V gene, CDR1 is LGHNA and CDR2 is YNFKEQ. There are 15 residues in the CDR3. The CDR3 spells CASSLRQGEVYGYTF. The CDR3 DNA sequence: TGTGCCAGCAGCCTAAGACAGGGAGAGGTCTATGGCTACACCTTC.

V gene TRBV6-5 combines with J gene TRBJ2-7, with 8 bases fitting TRBD1. The CDR3 totals 15 residues. The V and J ends lost 4 bases and 4 bases, in that order; junction bases with no gene match: 9. CDR1 is MNHEY and CDR2 is SVGAGI in the germline V gene. The CDR3 DNA sequence: TGTGCCAGCAGTTCCCCGGACAGGGCAAAATACGAGCAGTACTTC. Translated: CASSSPDRAKYEQYF.

This rearrangement joins TRBV9 to TRBJ2-7, with TRBD2 identical over 10 bases. Germline V gives CDR1 SGDLS, CDR2 YYNGEE. The CDR3 runs 16 residues. Germline trimming cut 0 bases from V and 0 bases from J; bases unmatched to any gene: 3. CDR3 in amino acids: CASSVEAGGSSYEQYF. CDR3 coding DNA: TGTGCCAGCAGCGTAGAAGCGGGGGGGAGCTCCTACGAGCAGTACTTC.

The chain couples TRBV19 to TRBJ1-3; D uncertain. The length of the CDR3 is 14 residues. Trimming cost V 9 bases and J 0 bases, with 12 bases left between them. Germline CDR1 and CDR2: LNHDA and SQIVND (reference sequence). CDR3 region: CASLRGFSGNTIYF. The CDR3 nucleotides are TGTGCCAGCCTCCGAGGGTTCTCTGGAAACACCATATATTTT.

The CDR3 nucleotides are TGCGCCAGCAGCTTGGGAAGACAGGGTGGGACTGAAGCTTTCTTT. Protein: CASSLGRQGGTEAFF. The chain uses TRBV5-1 and TRBJ1-1, with 7 bases matching TRBD1. The germline gives CDR1 SGHRS, CDR2 YFSETQ. Germline trimming cut 0 bases from V and 5 bases from J; bases unmatched to any gene: 7. The CDR3 is 15 amino acids.

The V call is TRBV6-4, the J call TRBJ2-1; the D gene is possibly TRBD2 (6 bases). The CDR3 totals 14 residues. Trimming took 8 bases from V and 5 from J, leaving 16 bases between them. Germline V gives CDR1 MRHNA, CDR2 SNTAGT. CDR3 DNA sequence: TGTGCCAGCTCCCGGGAGCTACTCGACAATGAGCAGTTCTTC. Translated: CASSRELLDNEQFF.